The 5 T cell receptor beta chains below were found in one sample sequenced in a study of T cell changes during pregnancy in multiple sclerosis. Assay used: immunoSEQ multiplex PCR; TCRdb lists only in-frame clones, some missing. The table has tens of thousands of clones, 92% seen once; the top ten hold approximately 0.15%. The sequenced sample was CD4+ T cells from peripheral blood mononuclear cells, obtained after pregnancy. The origin of the receptors is a female donor in good health, enrolled as a control in a pregnancy study.

This CDR3 reads CASSTTGQASDQPQHF. The CDR3 DNA reads as TGTGCCAGCAGTACGACAGGCCAGGCAAGCGATCAGCCCCAGCATTTT. The J gene is TRBJ1-5, the V gene TRBV21-1; the table calls TRBD1, which could not be checked here. TRBV21-1 is given as a pseudogene. There are 16 residues in the CDR3.

The V call is TRBV6-5, the J call TRBJ2-5; 9 bases line up with TRBD2. V lost 6 bases, J lost 1 base, and 3 bases stayed unmatched. Germline V lookup: CDR1 MNHEY, CDR2 SVGAGI. This CDR3 is built from 14 residues. The CDR3 DNA follows: TGTGCCAGCAGCGCGGGGGGGCGCCAAGAGACCCAGTACTTC. As protein: CASSAGGRQETQYF.

This clone came up once. The gene calls are TRBV7-8 and TRBJ1-1; 11 bases line up with TRBD1. The CDR3 runs 15 residues. The junction had 6 bases not matched to a gene; V was cut back by 5 bases and J by 4 bases. Germline values: CDR1 SGHVS, CDR2 FQNEAQ. This CDR3 is CASSLMGQGGTEAFF. CDR3 DNA sequence: TGTGCCAGCAGCCTAATGGGACAGGGGGGCACTGAAGCTTTCTTT.

V is TRBV19 and J is TRBJ1-2; 9 bases fit TRBD1. The V and J ends lost 4 bases and 1 base, in that order; junction bases with no gene match: 10. The germline V gene encodes CDR1 LNHDA and CDR2 SQIVND (reference sequence). This CDR3 has 17 residues. DNA of the CDR3: TGTGCCAGTAGTACCGTTGACAGGGGGGACGTTAACTATGGCTACACCTTC. Residues: CASSTVDRGDVNYGYTF.

This chain connects TRBV7-2 to TRBJ2-1; 8 bases map to TRBD2. Germline CDR1 is SGHTA and CDR2 is FQGNSA. The CDR3 is 15 amino acids. After removal of 0 bases from V and 12 bases from J, the junction contained 10 bases not matched to a gene. The CDR3 DNA follows: TGTGCCAGCAGCTTAGCCGTTAGCGGGGCCGGGGGGCAGTTCTTC. Translation: CASSLAVSGAGGQFF.